This TCR beta chain was sequenced during a study of blood T cell repertoires in COVID-19. Study details: PBMCs, B-cell-depleted T cells, or T cells provided the cDNA or gDNA that made up the material.

Trimming removed 3 bases from V and 4 bases from J; junction bases left unmatched: 5. CDR1 is MDHEN and CDR2 is SYDVKM in the germline V gene. The CDR3 totals 16 residues. Original methodology: Reference gene primer amplification in the assay estimated nucleated cell counts. Sequenced by immunoSEQ multiplex PCR; TCRdb stores in-frame clones only, minus some. V, J and clone size reflect that table, while D and trimming were determined from the DNA. This repertoire shows about 140,000 clones, roughly 76% found once; its top ten account for 9%. This clonotype was sampled from a woman in her forties or fifties with active or convalescent COVID-19. The sequencing sample was made of peripheral blood. The gene calls are TRBV28 and TRBJ2-2; 10 bases fit TRBD1. Written as DNA, the CDR3 is TGTGCCAGCAGTTTCGCTGGGACAGGGGTCACCGGGGAGCTGTTTTTT. Encoded protein: CASSFAGTGVTGELFF. Filled out from reference TRBV28 and TRBJ2-2, the complete variable domain reads DVKVTQSSRYLVKRTGEKVFLECVQDMDHENMFWYRQDPGLGLRLIYFSYDVKMKEKGDIPEGYSVSREKKERFSLILESASTNQTSMYLCASSFAGTGVTGELFFGEGSRLTVL.